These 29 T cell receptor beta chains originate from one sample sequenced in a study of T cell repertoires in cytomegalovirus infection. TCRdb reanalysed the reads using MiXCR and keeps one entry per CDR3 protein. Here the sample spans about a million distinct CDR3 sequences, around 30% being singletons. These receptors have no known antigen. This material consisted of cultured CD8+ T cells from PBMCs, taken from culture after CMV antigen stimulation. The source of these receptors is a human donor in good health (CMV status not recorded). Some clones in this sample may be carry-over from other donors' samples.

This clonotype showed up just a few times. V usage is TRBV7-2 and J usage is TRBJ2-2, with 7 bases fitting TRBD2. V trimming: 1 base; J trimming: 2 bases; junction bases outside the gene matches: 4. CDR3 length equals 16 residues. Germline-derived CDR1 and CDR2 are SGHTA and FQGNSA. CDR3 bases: TGTGCCAGCAGCTTAGGGGGGGGGGTAAACACCGGGGAGCTGTTTTTT. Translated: CASSLGGGVNTGELFF.

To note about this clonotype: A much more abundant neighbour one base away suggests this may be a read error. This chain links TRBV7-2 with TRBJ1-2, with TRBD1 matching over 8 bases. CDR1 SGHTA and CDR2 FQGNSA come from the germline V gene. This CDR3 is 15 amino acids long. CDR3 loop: CVSRPRLGQVDGYTF. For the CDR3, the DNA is TGTGTCAGCAGACCCAGATTGGGACAGGTGGATGGCTACACCTTC.

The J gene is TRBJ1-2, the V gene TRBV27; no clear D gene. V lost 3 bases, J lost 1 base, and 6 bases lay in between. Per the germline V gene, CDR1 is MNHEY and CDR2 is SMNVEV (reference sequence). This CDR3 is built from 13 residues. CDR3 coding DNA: TGTGCCAGCAGTTTCGGAGATAACTATGGCTACACCTTC. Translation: CASSFGDNYGYTF.

CDR3 sequence reads: CASGMGRAPDTQYF. The CDR3 nucleotides read TGTGCCAGTGGGATGGGCAGGGCGCCAGATACGCAGTATTTT. The rearrangement links TRBV13 to TRBJ2-3; tentative D call: TRBD1 (5 bases). With 9 bases removed from V and 4 bases from J, the gap between germline ends came to 17 bases. Germline loops: CDR1 PRHDT, CDR2 FYEKMQ (reference sequence). The CDR3 runs 14 residues.

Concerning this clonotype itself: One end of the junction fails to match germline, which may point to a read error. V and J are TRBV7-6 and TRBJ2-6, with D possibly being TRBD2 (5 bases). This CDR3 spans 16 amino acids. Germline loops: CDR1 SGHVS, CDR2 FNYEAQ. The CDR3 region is CTSSPSPGTGANVLTF. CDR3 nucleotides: TGTACCAGCAGCCCTAGCCCGGGGACTGGGGCCAACGTCCTGACTTTC.

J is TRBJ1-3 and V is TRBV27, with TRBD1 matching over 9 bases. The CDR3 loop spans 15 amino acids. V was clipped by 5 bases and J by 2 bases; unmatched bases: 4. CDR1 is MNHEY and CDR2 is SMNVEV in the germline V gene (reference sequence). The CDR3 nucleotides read TGTGCCAGCAGTCCTCGGGACAGGGCTGGAAACACCATATATTTT. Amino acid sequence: CASSPRDRAGNTIYF.

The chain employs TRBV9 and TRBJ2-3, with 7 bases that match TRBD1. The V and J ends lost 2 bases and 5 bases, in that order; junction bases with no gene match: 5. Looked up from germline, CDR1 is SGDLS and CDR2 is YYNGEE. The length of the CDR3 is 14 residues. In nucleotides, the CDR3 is TGTGCCAGCAGCGTTTACGACAGGGTAGATACGCAGTATTTT. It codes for CASSVYDRVDTQYF.

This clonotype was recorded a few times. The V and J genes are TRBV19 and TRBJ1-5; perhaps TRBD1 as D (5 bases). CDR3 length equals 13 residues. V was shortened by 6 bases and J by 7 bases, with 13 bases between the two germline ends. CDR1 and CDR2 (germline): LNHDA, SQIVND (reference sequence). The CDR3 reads CASSTRVEQPQHF. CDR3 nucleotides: TGTGCCAGTAGCACCAGGGTTGAGCAGCCCCAGCATTTT.

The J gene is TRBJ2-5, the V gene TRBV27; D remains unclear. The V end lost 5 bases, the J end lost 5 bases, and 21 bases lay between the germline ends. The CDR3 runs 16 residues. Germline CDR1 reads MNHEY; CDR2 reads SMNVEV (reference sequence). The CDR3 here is CASSPRPYPAEETQYF. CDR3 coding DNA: TGTGCCAGCAGTCCCAGACCCTACCCCGCAGAGGAGACCCAGTACTTC.

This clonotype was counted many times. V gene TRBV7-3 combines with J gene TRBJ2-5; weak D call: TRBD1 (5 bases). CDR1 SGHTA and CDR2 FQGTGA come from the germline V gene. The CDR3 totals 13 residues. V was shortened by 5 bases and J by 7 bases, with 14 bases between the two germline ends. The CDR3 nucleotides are TGTGCCAGCAGCAAAGGGCAGGGATGGACCCAGTACTTC. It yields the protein CASSKGQGWTQYF.

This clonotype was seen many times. CDR3: CASSPWTGGTNEKLFF. The CDR3 DNA reads as TGTGCCAGCAGTCCCTGGACAGGGGGAACTAATGAAAAACTGTTTTTT. The rearrangement joins TRBV28 to TRBJ1-4; 10 bases map to TRBD1. The ends lost 5 bases at V and 1 base at J; junction bases unmatched: 4. In germline, CDR1 is MDHEN, CDR2 SYDVKM. The CDR3 spans 16 residues.

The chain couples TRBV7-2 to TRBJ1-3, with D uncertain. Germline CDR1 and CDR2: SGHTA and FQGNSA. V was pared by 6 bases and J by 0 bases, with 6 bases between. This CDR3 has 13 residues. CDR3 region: CASRDYSGNTIYF. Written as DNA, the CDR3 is TGTGCCAGCAGAGACTACTCTGGAAACACCATATATTTT.

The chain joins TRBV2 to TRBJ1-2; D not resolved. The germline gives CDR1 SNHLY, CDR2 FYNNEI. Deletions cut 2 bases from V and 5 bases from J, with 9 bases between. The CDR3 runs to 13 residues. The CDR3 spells CASSEHQRYGYTF. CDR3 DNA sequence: TGTGCCAGCAGTGAACATCAACGATATGGCTACACCTTC.

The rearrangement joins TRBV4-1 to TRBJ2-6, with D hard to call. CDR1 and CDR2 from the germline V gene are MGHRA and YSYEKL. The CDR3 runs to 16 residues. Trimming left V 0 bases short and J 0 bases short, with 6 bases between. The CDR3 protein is CASSQEGISGANVLTF. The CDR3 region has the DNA TGCGCCAGCAGCCAAGAGGGTATCTCTGGGGCCAACGTCCTGACTTTC.

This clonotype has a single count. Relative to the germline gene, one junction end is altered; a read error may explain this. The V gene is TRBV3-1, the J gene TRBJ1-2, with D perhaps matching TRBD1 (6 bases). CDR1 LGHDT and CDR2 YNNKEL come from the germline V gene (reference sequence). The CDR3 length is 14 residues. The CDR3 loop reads CVSSQPTGNYGYTF. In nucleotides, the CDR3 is TGTGTCAGCAGCCAACCAACAGGGAACTATGGCTACACCTTC.

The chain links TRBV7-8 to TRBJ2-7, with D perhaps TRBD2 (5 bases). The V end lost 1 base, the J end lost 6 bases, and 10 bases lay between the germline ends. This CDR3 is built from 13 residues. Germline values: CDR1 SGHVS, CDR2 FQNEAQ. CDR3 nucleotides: TGTGCCAGCAGCTTAGATATAGCGTTCGAGCAGTACTTC. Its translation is CASSLDIAFEQYF.

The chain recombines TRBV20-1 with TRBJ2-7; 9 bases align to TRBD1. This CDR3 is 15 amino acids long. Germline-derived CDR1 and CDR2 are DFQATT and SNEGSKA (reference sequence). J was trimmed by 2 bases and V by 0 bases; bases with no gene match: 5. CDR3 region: CSARDGQGFPYEQYF. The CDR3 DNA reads TGCAGTGCTAGAGATGGACAGGGGTTCCCCTACGAGCAGTACTTC.

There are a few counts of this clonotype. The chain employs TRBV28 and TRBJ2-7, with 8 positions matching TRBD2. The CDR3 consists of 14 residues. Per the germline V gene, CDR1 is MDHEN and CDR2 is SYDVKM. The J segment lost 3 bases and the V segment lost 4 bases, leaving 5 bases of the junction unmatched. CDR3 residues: CASSSPGLDYEQYV. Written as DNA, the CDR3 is TGTGCCAGCAGTTCGCCGGGACTAGACTACGAGCAGTACGTC.

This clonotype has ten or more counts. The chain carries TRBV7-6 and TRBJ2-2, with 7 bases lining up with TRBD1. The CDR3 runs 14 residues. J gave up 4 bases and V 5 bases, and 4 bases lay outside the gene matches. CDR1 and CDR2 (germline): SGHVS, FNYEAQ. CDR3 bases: TGTGCCAGCAGCCTTCCAGGGGGCACCGGGGAGCTGTTTTTT. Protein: CASSLPGGTGELFF.

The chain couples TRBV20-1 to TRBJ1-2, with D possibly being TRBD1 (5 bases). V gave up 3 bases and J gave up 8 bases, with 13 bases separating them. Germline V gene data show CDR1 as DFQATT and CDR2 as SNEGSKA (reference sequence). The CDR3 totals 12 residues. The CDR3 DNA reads TGCAGTGCTAGCGGGACGGCGGGAGGCTACACCTTC. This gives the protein CSASGTAGGYTF.

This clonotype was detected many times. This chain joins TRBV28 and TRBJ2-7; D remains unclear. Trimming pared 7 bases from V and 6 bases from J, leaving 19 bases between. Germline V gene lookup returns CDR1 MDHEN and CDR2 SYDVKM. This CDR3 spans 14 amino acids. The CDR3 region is CASIQPGEGGEQYF. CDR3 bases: TGTGCCAGCATCCAGCCGGGCGAAGGTGGCGAGCAGTACTTC. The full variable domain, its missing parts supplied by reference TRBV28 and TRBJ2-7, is DVKVTQSSRYLVKRTGEKVFLECVQDMDHENMFWYRQDPGLGLRLIYFSYDVKMKEKGDIPEGYSVSREKKERFSLILESASTNQTSMYLCASIQPGEGGEQYFGPGTRLTVT.

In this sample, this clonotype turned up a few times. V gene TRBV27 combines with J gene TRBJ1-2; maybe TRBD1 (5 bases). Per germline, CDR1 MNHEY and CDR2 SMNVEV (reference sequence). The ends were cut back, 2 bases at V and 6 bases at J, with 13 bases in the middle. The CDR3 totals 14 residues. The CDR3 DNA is TGTGCCAGCAGTTTAACTTCGGGGGTCCATGGCTACACCTTC. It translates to CASSLTSGVHGYTF.

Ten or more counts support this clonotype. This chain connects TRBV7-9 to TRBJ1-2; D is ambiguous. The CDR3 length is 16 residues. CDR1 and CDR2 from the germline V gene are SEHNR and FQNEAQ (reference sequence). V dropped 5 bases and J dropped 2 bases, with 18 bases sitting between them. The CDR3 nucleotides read TGTGCCAGCAGCCCTCAATTTATAACTTTGAACTATGGCTACACCTTC. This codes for CASSPQFITLNYGYTF.

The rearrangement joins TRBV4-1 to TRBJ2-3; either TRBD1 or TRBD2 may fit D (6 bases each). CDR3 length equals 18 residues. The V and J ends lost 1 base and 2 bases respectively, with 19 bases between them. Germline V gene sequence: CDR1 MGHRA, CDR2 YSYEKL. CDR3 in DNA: TGCGCCAGCAGCCAAGGAAGGGCATGGGGGGCAAACACAGATACGCAGTATTTT. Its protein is CASSQGRAWGANTDTQYF.

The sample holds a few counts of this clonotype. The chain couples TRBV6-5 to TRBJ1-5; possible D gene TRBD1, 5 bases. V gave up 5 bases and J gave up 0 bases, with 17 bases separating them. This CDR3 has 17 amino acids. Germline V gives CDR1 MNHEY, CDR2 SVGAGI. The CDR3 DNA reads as TGTGCCAGCAGTGAGACAGCGAATTTGTATAGCAATCAGCCCCAGCATTTT. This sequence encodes CASSETANLYSNQPQHF.

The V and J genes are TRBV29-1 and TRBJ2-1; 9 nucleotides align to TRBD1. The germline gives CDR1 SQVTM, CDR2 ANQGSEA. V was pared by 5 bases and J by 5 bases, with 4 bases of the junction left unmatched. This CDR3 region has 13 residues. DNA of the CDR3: TGCAGCGTTTCCGGGACAGGGCACAATGAGCAGTTCTTC. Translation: CSVSGTGHNEQFF.

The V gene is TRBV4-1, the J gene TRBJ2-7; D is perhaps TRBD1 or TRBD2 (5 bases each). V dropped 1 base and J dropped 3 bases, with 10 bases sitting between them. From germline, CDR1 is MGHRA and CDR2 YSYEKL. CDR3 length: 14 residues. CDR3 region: CASSQVGELYEQYF. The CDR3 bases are TGCGCCAGCAGCCAAGTAGGGGAGCTCTACGAGCAGTACTTC.

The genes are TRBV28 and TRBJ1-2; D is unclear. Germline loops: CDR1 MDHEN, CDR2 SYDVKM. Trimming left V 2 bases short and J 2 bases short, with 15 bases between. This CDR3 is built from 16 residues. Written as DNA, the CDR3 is TGTGCCAGCAGTTTAGAGGGAGGGTATGTAAACTATGGCTACACCTTC. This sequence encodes CASSLEGGYVNYGYTF.

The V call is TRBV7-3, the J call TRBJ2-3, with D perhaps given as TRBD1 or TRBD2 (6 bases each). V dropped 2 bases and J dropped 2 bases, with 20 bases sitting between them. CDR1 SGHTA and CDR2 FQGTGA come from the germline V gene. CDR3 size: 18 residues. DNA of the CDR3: TGTGCCAGCAGCTTAGCGTACCAGTGGGGGGCCTCCACAGATACGCAGTATTTT. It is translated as CASSLAYQWGASTDTQYF.